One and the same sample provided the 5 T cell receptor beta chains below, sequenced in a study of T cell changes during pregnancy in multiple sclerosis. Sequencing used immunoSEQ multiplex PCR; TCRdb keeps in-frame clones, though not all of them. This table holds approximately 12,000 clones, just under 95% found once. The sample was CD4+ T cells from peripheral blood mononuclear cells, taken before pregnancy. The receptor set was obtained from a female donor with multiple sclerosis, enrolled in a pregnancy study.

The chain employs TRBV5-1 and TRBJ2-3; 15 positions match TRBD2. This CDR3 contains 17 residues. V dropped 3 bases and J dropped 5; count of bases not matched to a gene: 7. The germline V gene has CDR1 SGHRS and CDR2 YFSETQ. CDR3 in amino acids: CASSSRTSGGAEDTQYF. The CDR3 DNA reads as TGCGCCAGCAGCTCCCGGACTAGCGGGGGGGCGGAAGATACGCAGTATTTT.

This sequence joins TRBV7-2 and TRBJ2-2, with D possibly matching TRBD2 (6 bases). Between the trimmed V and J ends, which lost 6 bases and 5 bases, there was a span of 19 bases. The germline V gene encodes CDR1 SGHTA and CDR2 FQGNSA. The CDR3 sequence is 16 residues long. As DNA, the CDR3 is TGTGCCAGCAGGGGTGGCGGGGTCCTTTTTACCGGGGAGCTGTTTTTT. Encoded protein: CASRGGGVLFTGELFF.

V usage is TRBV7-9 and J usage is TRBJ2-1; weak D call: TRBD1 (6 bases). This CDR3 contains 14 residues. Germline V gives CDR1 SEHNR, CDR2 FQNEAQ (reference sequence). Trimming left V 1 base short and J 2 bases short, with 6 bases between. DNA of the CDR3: TGTGCCAGCAGCTTAGAGGGGGCCTACAATGAGCAGTTCTTC. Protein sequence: CASSLEGAYNEQFF.

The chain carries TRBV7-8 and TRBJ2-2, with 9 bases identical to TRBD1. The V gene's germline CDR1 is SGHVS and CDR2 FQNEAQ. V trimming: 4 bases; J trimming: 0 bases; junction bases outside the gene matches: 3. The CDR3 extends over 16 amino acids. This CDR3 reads CASSSRTGANTGELFF. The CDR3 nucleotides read TGTGCCAGCAGCTCCCGGACAGGGGCGAACACCGGGGAGCTGTTTTTT.

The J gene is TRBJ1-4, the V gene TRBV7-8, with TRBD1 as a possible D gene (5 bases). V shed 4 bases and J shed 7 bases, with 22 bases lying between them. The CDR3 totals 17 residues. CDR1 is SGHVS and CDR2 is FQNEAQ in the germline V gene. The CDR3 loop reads CASSSRPLEGVTEKLFF. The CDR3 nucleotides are TGTGCCAGCAGCTCCCGTCCCTTAGAAGGGGTGACTGAAAAACTGTTTTTT.